This TCR beta chain was identified in a study of T cell responses to AZD1222 COVID-19 vaccine. Using immunoSEQ multiplex PCR, the repertoire was profiled, and TCRdb retains in-frame clones only, with some absent. The sample comprises 97,000 or so clones, approximately 93% of which are singletons, and just over 8% rests with the top ten. In germline, CDR1 is KGHSH, CDR2 LQKENI. The CDR3 extends over 13 amino acids. V was shortened by 3 bases and J by 0 bases, with 6 bases between the two germline ends. The table lists this clone with a count of one. The antigen remains unidentified. Overall study findings and caveats: Only 5 to 7 AZD1222 recipients were seropositive at baseline. Samples come after the peak T cell response, not at day 14.

The rearrangement joins TRBV18 to TRBJ2-7; D is unresolved. The starting material was peripheral blood, obtained 28 days after the second AZD1222 dose. The TCR comes from an adult who received the AZD1222 COVID-19 vaccine. In nucleotides, the CDR3 is TGTGCCAGCTCACCCTCCGTCTCCTACGAGCAGTACTTC. It codes for CASSPSVSYEQYF.